This entry is about one T cell receptor (beta chain). The antigen is undetermined. 13 Jbeta primers and 60 Vbeta primers were used for the PCR. Repertoires were generated with immunoSEQ multiplex PCR, while TCRdb's copy carries only in-frame clones and drops some. The top ten clones hold about 7% of a sample with approximately 120,000 clones, 75% to 90% of them seen once. The data originate from a study of cytomegalovirus exposure and HLA in healthy donors. Whole-study context: Around 80 million unique TCR sequences came from HLA-typed donors in an early release. Study-level results: Most CMV-associated TCR beta chains were later found to appear HLA-restricted. There were under 200 TCR beta chains listed as cytomegalovirus-associated.

Donors sampled were nominally healthy, though unrecorded immune exposures were likely. Germline V lookup: CDR1 SNHLY, CDR2 FYNNEI. V lost 5 bases, J lost 5 bases, and 4 bases stayed unmatched. This CDR3 is 15 amino acids long. This chain joins TRBV2 and TRBJ1-6, with TRBD1 identical over 9 bases. Material: PBMCs. This receptor was taken from a woman aged 25 to 39 in good health and CMV-seropositive. The CDR3 DNA follows: TGTGCCAGCAGTTGGGACAGGGTTGATAATTCACCCCTCCACTTT. Protein product: CASSWDRVDNSPLHF.